This is a list of T cell receptor beta chains from one sample in a study of control samples from healthy donors and cancer patients. Sequencing was performed with immunoSEQ multiplex PCR; in TCRdb, only in-frame clones are kept and a portion is missing. The sample has about 60,000 clones, around 95% seen once. The specimen sequenced was blood. These receptor sequences come from a woman aged 18-29 years in good health. CDR3s include the opening cysteine and the closing phenylalanine or tryptophan. The D gene is left open where the match is weak. A clone size is listed for some rows: how often the clone was seen (once, few, many), or a class if it is expanded.

v_gene	d_gene	j_gene	abundance	CDR3nt	CDR3aa
TRBV6-2/TRBV6-3	NA	TRBJ1-2	NA	TGTGCCAGCAGTTACCGCGCCCGCAGTAACTATGGCTACACCTTC	CASSYRARSNYGYTF
TRBV7-2	NA	TRBJ2-7	NA	TGTGCCAGCAGCTTAGGGTCCTACGAGCAGTACTTC	CASSLGSYEQYF
TRBV18	TRBD2	TRBJ2-5	NA	TGTGCCAGCTCACCTCGCTCTTTGCGGGGGGGCGGAGAGACCCAGTACTTC	CASSPRSLRGGGETQYF
TRBV28	NA	TRBJ1-3	NA	TGTGCCAGCAGCCTTGCCTCTGGAAACACCATATATTTT	CASSLASGNTIYF
TRBV6-1	NA	TRBJ1-2	once	TGTGCCAGCAGTGTAATCAGGCAGGATTTACACTATGGCTACACCTTC	CASSVIRQDLHYGYTF
TRBV9	NA	TRBJ2-4	NA	TGTGCCAGCAGCGTAAACGAGAGATACCTCAAAAACATTCAGTACTTC	CASSVNERYLKNIQYF
TRBV18	NA	TRBJ2-1	NA	TGTGCCAGCTCACCACAGGGCACGAGAGAGAATGAGCAGTTCTTC	CASSPQGTRENEQFF
TRBV7-9	NA	TRBJ2-1	NA	TGTGCCAGCAGCAGGTTAATGGGAAATGAGCAGTTCTTC	CASSRLMGNEQFF
TRBV6-1	TRBD1	TRBJ1-5	NA	TGTGCCAGCAGTGGCTCCGGGACAGGGGACACTCAGCCCCAGCATTTT	CASSGSGTGDTQPQHF
TRBV7-2	TRBD1	TRBJ2-7	NA	TGTGCCAGCAGGACTACAGGGGGGAACTACGAGCAGTACTTC	CASRTTGGNYEQYF
TRBV13	NA	TRBJ1-1	NA	TGTGCCAGCAGCTTAACGTTTGGTGCCTTCGGTACTGAAGCTTTCTTT	CASSLTFGAFGTEAFF
TRBV11-2	TRBD2	TRBJ2-3	NA	TGTGCCAGCAGCCCGGCGGGGGGCAAAAGCACAGATACGCAGTATTTT	CASSPAGGKSTDTQYF
TRBV7-2	NA	TRBJ1-1	NA	TGTGCCAGCAGCTTAGATTGGGGGGTCACTGAAGCTTTCTTT	CASSLDWGVTEAFF
TRBV6-4	TRBD2	TRBJ2-3	once	TGTGCCAGCAGTGACGAGGCGGGGGGTCACACAGATACGCAGTATTTT	CASSDEAGGHTDTQYF
TRBV28	NA	TRBJ2-3	NA	TGTGCCAGCAGGCCCAGGGGACCTACTAGCACAGATACGCAGTATTTT	CASRPRGPTSTDTQYF
TRBV11-2	NA	TRBJ1-2	once	TGTGCCAGCAGCTTAGAAACGACGGGATTCTATGGCTACACCTTC	CASSLETTGFYGYTF
TRBV11-2	NA	TRBJ1-3	NA	TGTGCCAGCAGCTTAGTCTTCGGGTCGTCTGGAAACACCATATATTTT	CASSLVFGSSGNTIYF
TRBV6-6	TRBD1	TRBJ1-6	NA	TGTGCCAGCAGCCCGGACAGGGGTAATTCACCCCTCCACTTT	CASSPDRGNSPLHF
TRBV6-2/TRBV6-3	NA	TRBJ2-2	NA	TGTGCCAGCAGTTATGAGGGGGTAGCCCTGGACACCGGGGAGCTGTTTTTT	CASSYEGVALDTGELFF
TRBV9	NA	TRBJ1-3	NA	TGTGCCAGCAGGGGGCAGGGAAAGGCTGGAAACACCATATATTTT	CASRGQGKAGNTIYF
TRBV9	TRBD2	TRBJ2-1	NA	TGTGCCAGCAGCGTTAGCGGGGGGGCTAAGGACATTGAGCAGTTCTTC	CASSVSGGAKDIEQFF
TRBV6-2/TRBV6-3	NA	TRBJ2-5	NA	TGTGCCAGCAGTGAGACTAGAGGGTCAGAGACCCAGTACTTC	CASSETRGSETQYF
TRBV9	NA	TRBJ2-5	NA	TGTGCCAGCAGCGTAGGTGGGCAGGGGGGAGGGCAAGAGACCCAGTACTTC	CASSVGGQGGGQETQYF
TRBV10-3	NA	TRBJ1-1	NA	TGTGCCATCAACCCGAAAGGGGGAGACGCTGAAGCTTTCTTT	CAINPKGGDAEAFF
TRBV7-8	NA	TRBJ1-5	NA	TGTGCCAGCAGCTTACAGGTCTTAAATCAGCCCCAGCATTTT	CASSLQVLNQPQHF
TRBV24-1	TRBD1	TRBJ2-2	NA	TGTGCCACCAGTGATCCTAGGACAGGGAGAGGCACCGGGGAGCTGTTTTTT	CATSDPRTGRGTGELFF
TRBV2	TRBD1	TRBJ1-5	NA	TGTGCCAGCACCGGGACAGCTTTTAGCAATCAGCCCCAGCATTTT	CASTGTAFSNQPQHF
TRBV23-1	TRBD1	TRBJ1-1	NA	TGCGCCAGCAGTCCACGACAGGGGGCAGGGAACACTGAAGCTTTCTTT	CASSPRQGAGNTEAFF